The 10 T cell receptor beta chains in this list originate from one sample, sequenced in a study of T cells in Graves' hyperthyroidism and ophthalmopathy. It was RNA transcripts that yielded the amplified TCR beta CDR3 regions. With the HTBI primer set, the TCR CDR3 went through a first round of RT-PCR. TCRdb itself ran the multiplex PCR reads through MiXCR, one entry per CDR3 protein. The sample lists hundreds of thousands of distinct CDR3 sequences; 11% to 15% were seen once. The material sequenced was blood. These receptors all stem from a woman aged 18-35 years with Graves' hyperthyroidism.

The table lists this clonotype with many counts. The rearrangement uses TRBV6-1 and TRBJ1-1, with TRBD1 as a possible D gene (6 bases). Trimming removed 7 bases at V and 4 bases at J, with 31 bases between. This CDR3 has 19 residues. Germline V gene sequence: CDR1 MNHNS, CDR2 SASEGT. The chain's CDR3 is CASISNPNREWIGATEAFF. CDR3 sequence (DNA): TGTGCCAGCATATCAAACCCAAACAGGGAATGGATCGGGGCCACTGAAGCTTTCTTT.

This clonotype turned up a few times. The chain combines TRBV15 with TRBJ1-2; D perhaps matches TRBD1 (6 bases). Germline assignment: CDR1 LNHNV and CDR2 YYDKDF (reference sequence). With 0 bases removed from V and 2 bases from J, the gap between germline ends came to 16 bases. This CDR3 spans 17 amino acids. CDR3 bases: TGTGCCACCAGCAGAGATAAGTCAGGGGTGTACAACTATGGCTACACCTTC. Its protein product is CATSRDKSGVYNYGYTF.

This clonotype was counted a few times. The rearrangement joins TRBV4-1 to TRBJ1-5, with D unclear. Germline-derived CDR1 and CDR2 are MGHRA and YSYEKL. V dropped 2 bases and J dropped 0 bases, with 11 bases sitting between them. This CDR3 comprises 16 residues. The CDR3 nucleotides read TGCGCCAGCAGCCAATATGGGGAGGCTAGCAATCAGCCCCAGCATTTT. It translates to CASSQYGEASNQPQHF.

This clonotype came up many times. The chain is built from TRBV20-1 and TRBJ2-7, with 8 bases identical to TRBD1. The CDR3 has 18 residues. Germline CDR1 is DFQATT and CDR2 is SNEGSKA (reference sequence). The trim removed 0 bases at V and 0 bases at J, leaving 13 bases unmatched. CDR3 nucleotide sequence: TGCAGTGCTAGAGATCTCGTTGTGTCGACAGGGGACTCCTACGAGCAGTACTTC. Its protein is CSARDLVVSTGDSYEQYF.

As to this clonotype: Since a much larger clone is just one base distant, this may be a read error. The rearrangement joins TRBV20-1 to TRBJ1-5; tentative D call: TRBD1 (5 bases). The V gene lost 0 bases and the J gene lost 5 bases, with 17 bases spanning the gap. This CDR3 comprises 16 residues. The germline gives CDR1 DFQATT, CDR2 SNEGSKA (reference sequence). The CDR3 loop reads CSARDVVQGADQPQHF. CDR3 coding DNA: TGCAGTGCTAGAGATGTCGTTCAGGGAGCCGATCAGCCCCAGCATTTT.

This sequence joins TRBV5-1 and TRBJ1-2; 7 positions match TRBD1. With 4 bases clipped from V and 0 bases from J, the junction kept 6 bases outside the gene matches. Germline V gene lookup returns CDR1 SGHRS and CDR2 YFSETQ. The CDR3 is 15 residues long. The DNA for the CDR3 is TGCGCCAGCAGCACTAGGACAGGAGCTAACTATGGCTACACCTTC. Amino acid sequence: CASSTRTGANYGYTF.

In its sample, this clonotype was seen many times. This sequence joins TRBV2 and TRBJ2-1, with 12 bases lining up with TRBD2. CDR1 SNHLY and CDR2 FYNNEI come from the germline V gene. V lost 9 bases and J lost 5; bases outside the gene matches: 2. The CDR3 contains 13 residues. The CDR3 reads CARRLAGDNEQFF. CDR3 bases: TGTGCCAGAAGACTAGCGGGAGACAATGAGCAGTTCTTC.

This clonotype was seen repeatedly, ten times or more. The rearrangement links TRBV27 to TRBJ1-6, with D perhaps matching TRBD1 (5 bases). Germline V gene lookup returns CDR1 MNHEY and CDR2 SMNVEV (reference sequence). The germline V and J ends were trimmed by 2 bases and 0 bases, with 8 bases remaining between them. The CDR3 extends over 16 amino acids. DNA of the CDR3: TGTGCCAGCAGTTTACGGGGGGACTCCTATAATTCACCCCTCCACTTT. Translated: CASSLRGDSYNSPLHF.

This clonotype has a count of ten or more. This chain joins TRBV7-8 and TRBJ2-3; 7 bases align to TRBD2. This CDR3 contains 17 residues. The germline V gene encodes CDR1 SGHVS and CDR2 FQNEAQ. The junction had 9 bases not matched to a gene; V was cut back by 1 base and J by 2 bases. The CDR3 nucleotides read TGTGCCAGCAGCTTAGAGATTAGCGGGCCCTACACAGATACGCAGTATTTT. Amino acids: CASSLEISGPYTDTQYF.

This clonotype was observed a few times. This chain uses TRBV10-3 with TRBJ2-7; D may be TRBD1 (5 bases). In germline, CDR1 is ENHRY, CDR2 SYGVKD. The CDR3 runs to 14 residues. V gave up 2 bases and J gave up 5 bases, with 13 bases separating them. CDR3 sequence (DNA): TGTGCCATCAGTGAGGGGCAGGGAAGAAACGAGCAGTACTTC. Its translation: CAISEGQGRNEQYF.